This T cell receptor beta chain was found in a study of T cells in Graves' hyperthyroidism and ophthalmopathy. Study-level information: Peripheral blood was acquired at first diagnosis, ahead of any therapy whatsoever.

Study-wide results and limits: Model-based prediction identified ophthalmopathy a median about 6 months prior to its onset. Within blood appeared most thyroid clonotypes that had expanded above 0.001.

The CDR3 spans 15 residues. The trim removed 1 base at V and 4 bases at J, leaving 3 bases unmatched. The germline CDR1 and CDR2 sequences are SGHDT and YYEEEE. Absence of ophthalmopathy progression within 18 months defined stable Graves' hyperthyroidism. TCR beta CDR3 regions were amplified from RNA transcripts. HTBI primers were employed in a first-round RT-PCR of the TCR CDR3. TCRdb analysed the multiplex PCR reads with MiXCR anew, one entry per CDR3 protein. The repertoire has approximately 400,000 distinct CDR3 sequences, roughly 14% of them found once; the top ten carry roughly 7.7%. This clonotype showed up just a few times. The antigen remains unidentified.

Sequenced sample: blood. This TCR was sampled from a young woman with Graves' hyperthyroidism. This rearrangement joins TRBV5-6 to TRBJ2-5, with 11 bases lining up with TRBD1. CDR3 in DNA: TGTGCCAGCAGCTTGAGGACAGGGGGCCGAGAGACCCAGTACTTC. It is translated as CASSLRTGGRETQYF.